The 28 T cell receptor beta chains given below trace back to one sample, sequenced in a study of early T cells in non-severe SARS-CoV-2 infection. MiXCR, applied by TCRdb to the 5' RACE reads, yields one record per CDR3 protein. Of roughly 35,000 distinct CDR3 sequences in the sample, about 10% are singletons; the top ten hold less than 15%. The sequenced sample was whole blood. Receptors were obtained from an adult who was a healthcare worker with PCR-confirmed SARS-CoV-2 infection or an uninfected control (not recorded which).

The table lists this clonotype with many counts. The genes are TRBV5-1 and TRBJ1-1; TRBD1 matches 8 bases. Germline trimming cut 4 bases from V and 0 bases from J; bases unmatched to any gene: 2. Germline lookup yields CDR1 SGHRS and CDR2 YFSETQ. The CDR3 has 14 amino acids. In nucleotides, the CDR3 is TGCGCCAGCAGCCAGGGGGCCCTGAACACTGAAGCTTTCTTT. This gives the protein CASSQGALNTEAFF.

This clonotype was detected ten times or more. The V gene is TRBV19, the J gene TRBJ1-2; no clear D gene. This CDR3 comprises 13 residues. The V end lost 6 bases, the J end lost 4 bases, and 12 bases lay between the germline ends. Per germline, CDR1 LNHDA and CDR2 SQIVND (reference sequence). The CDR3, as DNA: TGTGCCAGTAGGACCACGGAGACCTATGGCTACACCTTC. It yields the protein CASRTTETYGYTF.

This clonotype was counted between two and nine times. The chain uses TRBV3-1 and TRBJ1-4, with D tentatively TRBD1 (5 bases). The V end lost 4 bases, the J end lost 8 bases, and 14 bases lay between the germline ends. CDR1 is LGHDT and CDR2 is YNNKEL in the germline V gene (reference sequence). The CDR3 length is 14 residues. The CDR3 DNA follows: TGTGCCAGCAGCCGCCTGGGCCGGGGCGAAAAACTGTTTTTT. As protein: CASSRLGRGEKLFF.

This clonotype was counted at least ten times. The CDR3 loop is CSARDVKGGETQYF. CDR3 in DNA: TGCAGTGCTAGAGATGTGAAGGGAGGGGAGACCCAGTACTTC. This chain uses TRBV20-1 with TRBJ2-5; 7 bases align to TRBD2. V was pared by 0 bases and J by 5 bases, with 6 bases of the junction left unmatched. CDR3 length: 14 amino acids. CDR1 and CDR2 from the germline V gene are DFQATT and SNEGSKA (reference sequence).

This clonotype was observed at least ten times. The V and J genes are TRBV6-2 or TRBV6-3 and TRBJ2-5; TRBD2 might be the D (7 bases). Germline loops: CDR1 MNHEY, CDR2 SVGEGT. Trimming cost V 6 bases and J 5 bases, with 16 bases left between them. The CDR3 totals 14 residues. DNA of the CDR3: TGTGCCAGCAGCTCCACACAGGGAGGGGAGACCCAGTACTTC. This translates into CASSSTQGGETQYF.

This clonotype was seen repeatedly, ten times or more. V is TRBV2 and J is TRBJ1-2; D is ambiguous. Germline-derived CDR1 and CDR2 are SNHLY and FYNNEI. The V end was cut by 5 bases, the J end by 2 bases, with 12 bases between. CDR3 size: 14 residues. The CDR3 region has the DNA TGTGCCAGCAGTCCTCTTTCGGGAAACTATGGCTACACCTTC. Its translation: CASSPLSGNYGYTF.

By share of the sample, this clonotype is medium-sized. J is TRBJ2-6 and V is TRBV30, with D hard to call. Per germline, CDR1 GTSNPN and CDR2 SVGIG (reference sequence). Trimming stripped 1 base from V and 4 bases from J, with 17 bases between. There are 17 residues in the CDR3. The CDR3 region has the DNA TGTGCCTGGAGTGCGGGTAGGAACAACCCCGGGGCCAACGTCCTGACTTTC. Translated, it gives CAWSAGRNNPGANVLTF.

This clonotype was counted many times. The chain employs TRBV12-3 or TRBV12-4 and TRBJ2-6; a possible D gene is TRBD1 (6 bases). There are 17 residues in the CDR3. V was trimmed by 3 bases and J by 2 bases, leaving 14 bases between them. In DNA form, the CDR3 reads TGTGCCAGCAGTTTTTGGTCAGGGGCGACTGGGGCCAACGTCCTGACTTTC. Translating gives CASSFWSGATGANVLTF.

V usage is TRBV11-1 and J usage is TRBJ1-1; tentatively, D is TRBD1 (5 bases). The CDR3 runs 13 residues. V dropped 10 bases and J dropped 0 bases, with 12 bases sitting between them. CDR1 SGHAT and CDR2 FQDESV come from the germline V gene (reference sequence). The CDR3 is CAIRKDMNTEAFF. CDR3 in DNA: TGTGCCATCAGAAAGGACATGAACACTGAAGCTTTCTTT.

This clonotype was counted at least ten times. The chain is built from TRBV9 and TRBJ2-5, with D tentatively TRBD1 or TRBD2 (6 bases each). The CDR3 runs to 14 residues. V lost 3 bases, J lost 1 base, and 10 bases lay in between. Germline loops: CDR1 SGDLS, CDR2 YYNGEE. CDR3 in DNA: TGTGCCAGCAGCGGCGGGGACACCCAAGAGACCCAGTACTTC. It encodes CASSGGDTQETQYF.

This clonotype occurred many times. The chain uses TRBV7-6 and TRBJ1-6; no clear D. The germline CDR1 and CDR2 sequences are SGHVS and FNYEAQ. This CDR3 region has 14 residues. The V gene lost 8 bases and the J gene lost 8 bases, with 16 bases spanning the gap. The CDR3 reads CASGKAGGDSPLHF. The CDR3 DNA sequence: TGTGCCAGCGGGAAGGCCGGTGGGGATTCACCCCTCCACTTT. Combining the CDR3 with reference TRBV7-6 and TRBJ1-6 gives the whole variable domain GAGVSQSPRYKVTKRGQDVALRCDPISGHVSLYWYRQALGQGPEFLTYFNYEAQQDKSGLPNDRFSAERPEGSISTLTIQRTEQRDSAMYRCASGKAGGDSPLHFGNGTRLTVT.

This clonotype was seen ten or more times. This rearrangement joins TRBV20-1 to TRBJ1-2, with D possibly matching TRBD1 (6 bases). CDR3 size: 12 residues. Germline CDR1 reads DFQATT; CDR2 reads SNEGSKA (reference sequence). The germline V and J ends were trimmed by 3 bases and 4 bases, with 9 bases remaining between them. The CDR3 DNA reads TGCAGTGCTAGGGACAGTTCCTATGGCTACACCTTC. This translates into CSARDSSYGYTF.

The table lists this clonotype with many counts. Written as DNA, the CDR3 is TGTGCCAGCAGCTTAACTGGTAGGGATCAGCCCCAGCATTTT. This translates into CASSLTGRDQPQHF. The chain recombines TRBV5-6 with TRBJ1-5, with D unclear. This CDR3 has 14 residues. Germline CDR1 reads SGHDT; CDR2 reads YYEEEE. Trimming pared 2 bases from V and 5 bases from J, leaving 11 bases between.

This clonotype was seen repeatedly, ten times or more. The chain recombines TRBV6-6 with TRBJ1-1, with TRBD1 matching over 10 bases. The CDR3 contains 16 residues. The trim removed 2 bases at V and 1 base at J, leaving 4 bases unmatched. Germline V lookup: CDR1 MNHNY, CDR2 SVGAGI (reference sequence). The CDR3 sequence: CASSYGTGVRNTEAFF. The DNA for the CDR3 is TGTGCCAGCAGTTACGGGACAGGGGTGAGGAACACTGAAGCTTTCTTT.

This clonotype was observed many times. The genes are TRBV20-1 and TRBJ2-7, with 7 bases identical to TRBD1. The length of the CDR3 is 14 residues. The V gene's germline CDR1 is DFQATT and CDR2 SNEGSKA (reference sequence). Trimming cost V 1 base and J 0 bases; bases outside gene matches: 3. CDR3 amino acids: CSARVRTGSYEQYF. The CDR3 DNA is TGCAGTGCTAGAGTCCGGACAGGCTCCTACGAGCAGTACTTC.

This clonotype was counted ten times or more. The chain couples TRBV4-3 to TRBJ2-7, with D unclear. The V end was cut by 0 bases, the J end by 6 bases, with 12 bases between. The CDR3 runs 14 residues. The germline CDR1 and CDR2 sequences are LGHNA and YSLEER. CDR3 sequence (DNA): TGCGCCAGCAGCCAAGATAGATGGGGTAGCGAGCAGTACTTC. Translated, it gives CASSQDRWGSEQYF.

This clonotype was seen at least ten times. The chain links TRBV19 to TRBJ1-4; D is perhaps TRBD1 (6 bases). V shed 4 bases and J shed 8 bases, with 20 bases lying between them. Germline V gives CDR1 LNHDA, CDR2 SQIVND (reference sequence). This CDR3 is 16 amino acids long. CDR3 DNA sequence: TGTGCCAGTAGTACCCCTTTACAGGGACCCGCGGAAAAACTGTTTTTT. It specifies CASSTPLQGPAEKLFF.

In this sample, this clonotype turned up a few times. The chain joins TRBV4-3 to TRBJ1-2; a weak D match, TRBD1 (6 bases). Germline loops: CDR1 LGHNA, CDR2 YSLEER. V lost 3 bases and J 5 bases, leaving 16 bases between the germline ends. CDR3 size: 15 residues. The CDR3 DNA follows: TGCGCCAGCAGCCAGGGGTTAACAGGGATTTATGGCTACACCTTC. Amino acids: CASSQGLTGIYGYTF.

This clonotype was recorded at least ten times. The V and J genes are TRBV24-1 and TRBJ1-1, with no clear D. Germline V CDR1 and CDR2: KGHDR, SFDVKD. Trimming cost V 3 bases and J 7 bases, with 11 bases left between them. This CDR3 is built from 13 residues. The CDR3 sequence is CATSDPARNEAFF. The CDR3 DNA follows: TGTGCCACCAGTGATCCAGCCCGTAATGAAGCTTTCTTT.

This clonotype was seen repeatedly, ten times or more. The chain combines TRBV29-1 with TRBJ2-3, with 11 bases aligning to TRBD2. With V trimmed by 6 bases and J by 3 bases, 5 bases remained unmatched. Germline-derived CDR1 and CDR2 are SQVTM and ANQGSEA. The CDR3 runs to 14 residues. CDR3 sequence reads: CSVSTSGATDTQYF. DNA of the CDR3: TGCAGCGTGTCGACTAGCGGGGCTACAGATACGCAGTATTTT.

This clonotype showed up many times. The V gene is TRBV11-2, the J gene TRBJ1-1; a weak D match, TRBD1 (5 bases). Looked up from germline, CDR1 is SGHAT and CDR2 is FQNNGV. The V gene lost 1 base and the J gene lost 6 bases, with 15 bases spanning the gap. This CDR3 contains 15 residues. This CDR3 reads CASSLGFLGTAEAFF. As DNA, the CDR3 is TGTGCCAGCAGCTTAGGGTTCTTGGGGACGGCTGAAGCTTTCTTT.

The chain links TRBV18 to TRBJ2-7; D remains unclear. Germline-derived CDR1 and CDR2 are KGHSH and LQKENI. The V end lost 1 base, the J end lost 4 bases, and 5 bases lay between the germline ends. The CDR3 consists of 12 residues. CDR3 DNA sequence: TGTGCCAGCTCACCACTGAATTACGAGCAGTACTTC. It translates to CASSPLNYEQYF. The full variable domain, completed using reference TRBV18 and TRBJ2-7, is NAGVMQNPRHLVRRRGQEARLRCSPMKGHSHVYWYRQLPEEGLKFMVYLQKENIIDESGMPKERFSAEFPKEGPSILRIQQVVRGDSAAYFCASSPLNYEQYFGPGTRLTVT.

This clonotype was observed many times. The CDR3 DNA reads as TGCAGCGCACAAAGTCGGGGGGAGCAGTACTTC. Its protein is CSAQSRGEQYF. The chain employs TRBV29-1 and TRBJ2-7; D is possibly TRBD2 (6 bases). The CDR3 consists of 11 residues. The V and J ends lost 7 bases and 7 bases respectively, with 14 bases between them. Germline CDR1 SQVTM, CDR2 ANQGSEA.

The table lists this clonotype with many counts. The rearrangement joins TRBV2 to TRBJ1-6, with D maybe TRBD1 (5 bases). There are 18 residues in the CDR3. V lost 5 bases, J lost 9 bases, and 26 bases lay in between. Germline values: CDR1 SNHLY, CDR2 FYNNEI. DNA of the CDR3: TGTGCCAGCAGTAATATTTTAGGACATACGACGTTTCGTTCACCCCTCCACTTT. Its translation is CASSNILGHTTFRSPLHF.

This clonotype appeared many times. The V and J genes are TRBV12-3 or TRBV12-4 and TRBJ2-1; 10 nucleotides align to TRBD2. J gave up 5 bases and V 3 bases, and 10 bases lay outside the gene matches. The length of the CDR3 is 17 residues. CDR3 sequence (DNA): TGTGCCAGCAGTTTTTTGGGATTTAGCGGGGGGAACAATGAGCAGTTCTTC. This translates into CASSFLGFSGGNNEQFF.

There are many counts of this clonotype. Mismatch with germline at one junction end may stem from a read error. CDR3 nucleotide sequence: TGTGCCAGCGGCTTACCTAACACTGAAGCTTTCTTT. Translated, it gives CASGLPNTEAFF. The chain combines TRBV7-3 with TRBJ1-1; no clear D gene. This CDR3 has 12 amino acids. Germline V gives CDR1 SGHTA, CDR2 FQGTGA.

This clonotype was seen many times. The chain is built from TRBV19 and TRBJ1-5; the D gene is possibly TRBD1 (6 bases). The CDR3 runs to 15 residues. V dropped 9 bases and J dropped 5 bases, with 20 bases sitting between them. The germline CDR1 and CDR2 sequences are LNHDA and SQIVND (reference sequence). The CDR3 reads CASTPAGSGDQPQHF. CDR3 sequence (DNA): TGTGCCAGCACCCCCGCTGGCTCAGGGGATCAGCCCCAGCATTTT. Together with reference TRBV19 and TRBJ1-5, the CDR3 gives the full variable domain: DGGITQSPKYLFRKEGQNVTLSCEQNLNHDAMYWYRQDPGQGLRLIYYSQIVNDFQKGDIAEGYSVSREKKESFPLTVTSAQKNPTAFYLCASTPAGSGDQPQHFGDGTRLSIL.

This clonotype was seen at least ten times. The chain has TRBV6-2 or TRBV6-3 and TRBJ2-4; 7 nucleotides match TRBD1. Germline CDR1 is MNHEY and CDR2 is SVGEGT. V shed 6 bases, J shed 6 bases, and the junction held 11 bases outside the gene matches. CDR3 size: 15 residues. The CDR3 coding sequence is TGTGCCAGCAGCCGTCCCGGGACAGAGGGAAACATTCAGTACTTC. This gives the protein CASSRPGTEGNIQYF.